These 13 T cell receptor beta chains share one sample of origin, sequenced in a study of blood T cell repertoires in COVID-19. Clones were read by immunoSEQ multiplex PCR, and TCRdb kept only the in-frame ones, dropping some. The data contain approximately 180,000 clones, around nine tenths of them singletons. Sequencing used peripheral blood. The receptors were gathered from a woman in her 70s with COVID-19, enrolled during active disease.

V usage is TRBV12-3 or TRBV12-4 and J usage is TRBJ2-1; no clear D gene. Trimming cost V 6 bases and J 4 bases, with 10 bases left between them. The CDR3 is 13 residues long. The CDR3 DNA reads as TGTGCCAGCAGCCTGACTCCTTACAATGAGCAGTTCTTC. As protein: CASSLTPYNEQFF.

The chain recombines TRBV30 with TRBJ2-2; D gene uncertain. The V gene's germline CDR1 is GTSNPN and CDR2 SVGIG (reference sequence). Trimming cost V 1 base and J 3 bases, with 9 bases left between them. The CDR3 has 14 amino acids. This chain's CDR3 is CAWSASSYTGELFF. CDR3 DNA: TGTGCCTGGAGTGCTTCCAGTTACACCGGGGAGCTGTTTTTT.

The chain employs TRBV7-2 and TRBJ2-7; maybe TRBD2 (6 bases). Germline CDR1 is SGHTA and CDR2 is FQGNSA. The CDR3 is 14 residues long. The V end lost 1 base, the J end lost 7 bases, and 14 bases lay between the germline ends. CDR3 in amino acids: CASSLDRGSLEQYF. In nucleotides, the CDR3 is TGTGCCAGCAGCTTAGATCGGGGGTCCTTGGAGCAGTACTTC.

The V gene is TRBV5-1, the J gene TRBJ2-3; no clear D. In germline, CDR1 is SGHRS, CDR2 YFSETQ. Trimming took off 1 base at V and 2 bases at J, with 17 bases between the two ends. The CDR3 has 17 residues. The chain's CDR3 is CASSLLFQLQNTDTQYF. The CDR3 DNA reads TGCGCCAGCAGCTTGCTCTTCCAGCTACAGAACACAGATACGCAGTATTTT.

The J gene is TRBJ2-3, the V gene TRBV6-5; the match to TRBD2 covers 12 bases. Germline trimming cut 10 bases from V and 7 bases from J; bases unmatched to any gene: 3. Germline V gene data show CDR1 as MNHEY and CDR2 as SVGAGI. There are 12 residues in the CDR3. The CDR3 sequence: CATGTSGYTQYF. CDR3 nucleotide sequence: TGTGCCACCGGGACTAGCGGGTATACGCAGTATTTT.

In DNA form, the CDR3 reads TGTGCCAGTAGTATGGGGACAGAGAACAATGAGCAGTTCTTC. Amino acids: CASSMGTENNEQFF. V and J are TRBV19 and TRBJ2-1; TRBD1 matches 7 bases. The germline CDR1 and CDR2 sequences are LNHDA and SQIVND (reference sequence). The CDR3 has 14 amino acids. V gave up 3 bases and J gave up 5 bases; unmatched junction bases: 4.

The genes are TRBV2 and TRBJ1-2; no reliable D call. Per the germline V gene, CDR1 is SNHLY and CDR2 is FYNNEI. The CDR3 extends over 13 amino acids. V lost 7 bases, J lost 6 bases, and 15 bases lay in between. CDR3 sequence (DNA): TGTGCCAGCACGTTTGGGCCGTCCAATGGCTACACCTTC. It encodes CASTFGPSNGYTF.

The V call is TRBV11-1, the J call TRBJ2-6; no clear D gene. This CDR3 spans 14 amino acids. Trimming cost V 5 bases and J 4 bases, with 9 bases left between them. In germline, CDR1 is SGHAT, CDR2 FQDESV (reference sequence). This CDR3 reads CASSRRRGANVLTF. CDR3 nucleotide sequence: TGTGCCAGCAGCCGCCGGAGAGGGGCCAACGTCCTGACTTTC.

V gene TRBV4-2 combines with J gene TRBJ1-4; 10 nucleotides agree with TRBD1. V lost 0 bases and J lost 7; bases outside the gene matches: 8. The germline V gene encodes CDR1 LGHNA and CDR2 YNFKEQ. The CDR3 covers 17 residues. CDR3 DNA sequence: TGTGCCAGCAGCCAAGAAGGGACAGGGGATTTAGGTGAAAAACTGTTTTTT. It encodes CASSQEGTGDLGEKLFF.

V gene TRBV7-2 combines with J gene TRBJ2-7; no clear D gene. The CDR3 is 13 residues long. CDR1 is SGHTA and CDR2 is FQGNSA in the germline V gene. Deletions cut 3 bases from V and 2 bases from J, with 8 bases between. The CDR3, as DNA: TGTGCCAGCAGCTTTGCAGCGACCTACGAGCAGTACTTC. This codes for CASSFAATYEQYF. Variable domain in full (rest from reference TRBV7-2 and TRBJ2-7): GAGVSQSPSNKVTEKGKDVELRCDPISGHTALYWYRQSLGQGLEFLIYFQGNSAPDKSGLPSDRFSAERTGGSVSTLTIQRTQQEDSAVYLCASSFAATYEQYFGPGTRLTVT.

The chain recombines TRBV20-1 with TRBJ2-1, with 8 bases that match TRBD2. CDR1 and CDR2 from the germline V gene are DFQATT and SNEGSKA (reference sequence). There are 15 residues in the CDR3. V lost 3 bases, J lost 3 bases, and 7 bases stayed unmatched. The CDR3, as DNA: TGCAGTGCTAGTAGTGGGACTAGTATCTACAATGAGCAGTTCTTC. It encodes CSASSGTSIYNEQFF.

The chain links TRBV27 to TRBJ1-5; D not resolved. The germline CDR1 and CDR2 sequences are MNHEY and SMNVEV (reference sequence). The CDR3 is made up of 15 amino acids. Trimming left V 4 bases short and J 0 bases short, with 10 bases between. CDR3 sequence: CASSSQVYSNQPQHF. The CDR3 DNA reads TGTGCCAGCAGTTCCCAGGTATATAGCAATCAGCCCCAGCATTTT.

The J gene is TRBJ2-7, the V gene TRBV3-1 (or the pseudogene TRBV3-2); D is unresolved. CDR1 is LGHDT, CDR2 YNNKEL, per germline (reference sequence). V lost 5 bases to trimming and J lost 6 bases, with 8 bases between them. The CDR3 runs to 11 residues. Here the CDR3 reads CASSTRSEQYF. The CDR3 DNA follows: TGTGCCAGCAGCACCCGTAGCGAGCAGTACTTC.